Listed below are T cell receptor beta chains from one sample, sequenced in a study of shared clonotypes between healthy human individuals. Libraries were prepared by immunoSEQ multiplex PCR; TCRdb keeps only in-frame clonotypes and omits some of them. The data show 1.5 million to 2.5 million clones, about 94% seen once. Sequenced: naive CD8+ T cells sorted from blood. These receptors were obtained from a man aged 18 to 30 in good health. The CDR3 runs from the conserved cysteine through the conserved F or W.

CDR3: CASSLGRTLTRQVGYTF
J: TRBJ1-2
V: TRBV13

CDR3: CASSVGLFQETQYF
J: TRBJ2-5
V: TRBV2

CDR3: CAIKGGQDTQYF
J: TRBJ2-3
V: TRBV10-3

CDR3: CASSQEASGRKNEQFF
J: TRBJ2-1
V: TRBV4-3

CDR3: CASSLALEQAGNTIYF
J: TRBJ1-3
V: TRBV5-5

CDR3: CASSLYPAGLDQPQHF
J: TRBJ1-5
V: TRBV7-8

CDR3: CASSQEQSEIYEQYF
J: TRBJ2-7
V: TRBV4-3

CDR3: CASSVGGELHEQFF
J: TRBJ2-1
V: TRBV2

CDR3: CASSQGPNYGYTF
J: TRBJ1-2
V: TRBV4-3

CDR3: CASSEGQGTGELFF
J: TRBJ2-2
V: TRBV2

CDR3: CASSRGHSGDTEAFF
J: TRBJ1-1
V: TRBV4-3

CDR3: CASSQPGQGYEQYF
J: TRBJ2-7
V: TRBV7-9

CDR3: CASSGRRPLHF
J: TRBJ1-6
V: TRBV2

CDR3: CASSQVVASTDTQYF
J: TRBJ2-3
V: TRBV4-1

CDR3: CASSLGTGELFF
J: TRBJ2-2
V: TRBV27

CDR3: CASSPQDRGQYEQYF
J: TRBJ2-7
V: TRBV5-4

CDR3: CASSLTGARTEAFF
J: TRBJ1-1
V: TRBV27

CDR3: CATLAGGADTQYF
J: TRBJ2-3
V: TRBV10-3

CDR3: CSVYKSSYNEQFF
J: TRBJ2-1
V: TRBV29-1

CDR3: CASSGTGSSYEQYF
J: TRBJ2-7
V: TRBV19

CDR3: CASSLTGGRDEAFF
J: TRBJ1-1
V: TRBV6-5

CDR3: CASSYSFSGGATFF
J: TRBJ1-1
V: TRBV6-5

CDR3: CASSSSLGRDTGELFF
J: TRBJ2-2
V: TRBV11-2

CDR3: CASSPHPQGTSADTQYF
J: TRBJ2-3
V: TRBV27

CDR3: CASRSSFDEQYF
J: TRBJ2-7
V: TRBV7-9

CDR3: CASSSRENTEAFF
J: TRBJ1-1
V: TRBV6-6

CDR3: CASSYSSAMNTEAFF
J: TRBJ1-1
V: TRBV6-5

CDR3: CASSLGQDHQETQYF
J: TRBJ2-5
V: TRBV18

CDR3: CASSLGRETQYF
J: TRBJ2-5
V: TRBV5-1

CDR3: CASSFRSVLDIQYF
J: TRBJ2-4
V: TRBV7-9

CDR3: CASSQVDVRGGFSPLHF
J: TRBJ1-6
V: TRBV4-3

CDR3: CASSLAGWDTEAFF
J: TRBJ1-1
V: TRBV5-1

CDR3: CASSLGPGSRDGYTF
J: TRBJ1-2
V: TRBV7-9

CDR3: CASSFGAGYTDTQYF
J: TRBJ2-3
V: TRBV7-8

CDR3: CASSAEGLQETQYF
J: TRBJ2-5
V: TRBV9

CDR3: CASRTGSHEQYF
J: TRBJ2-7
V: TRBV7-2

CDR3: CASSPAVVSYEQYF
J: TRBJ2-7
V: TRBV19

CDR3: CAWQLGGSSGQPQHF
J: TRBJ1-5
V: TRBV30

CDR3: CATSRGPGVQETQYF
J: TRBJ2-5
V: TRBV15